One T cell receptor beta chain is described in this entry. Its specificity is unknown. The data stem from a study of OX40 agonist ivuxolimab in advanced cancers. Turning to the study itself: Ivuxolimab was delivered to patients intravenously every 2 weeks at doses spanning 0.01 to 10 mg/kg. Participants averaged approximately 65 years of age (range about 23 to 80) and were around 83% male.

The method was immunoSEQ multiplex PCR; TCRdb's version includes in-frame clones alone and lacks a portion of them. The sample records about 34,000 clones, roughly four fifths being singletons. The study's findings and limits: Low normalized clonal expansion also occurred in some nonresponding patients.

This CDR3 has 12 amino acids. Germline CDR1 and CDR2: SGHTA and FQGNSA. V lost 4 bases, J lost 5 bases, and 8 bases lay in between. Blood got drawn at baseline, again on cycle 4 day 1, and then on cycle 7 day 1. This receptor was taken from an adult with an advanced solid tumor such as melanoma, head and neck, liver or kidney cancer. The genes are TRBV7-2 and TRBJ2-5, with D perhaps TRBD2 (5 bases). The specimen was CD4+ or CD8+ T cells sorted from blood, collected in a trial of the OX40 agonist ivuxolimab. The CDR3 here is CASSSIAETQYF. The CDR3 coding sequence is TGTGCCAGCAGCTCTATAGCGGAGACCCAGTACTTC. The whole variable domain, remainder taken from reference TRBV7-2 and TRBJ2-5, is GAGVSQSPSNKVTEKGKDVELRCDPISGHTALYWYRQSLGQGLEFLIYFQGNSAPDKSGLPSDRFSAERTGGSVSTLTIQRTQQEDSAVYLCASSSIAETQYFGPGTRLLVL.